These 8 T cell receptor beta chains originate from one sample sequenced in a study of blood T cells in healthy people across ages. A second PCR, run for about 7 to 12 cycles, used a sample-barcoded 5' primer plus a J-beta primer mix. TCRdb re-called the 5' RACE reads with MiXCR, one entry per CDR3 protein. The sample has 1.5 million to 1.8 million distinct CDR3 sequences; approximately 43% are singletons. Sequences were obtained from blood. Receptor source: a woman younger than 30 in good health.

This clonotype occurred a few times. The J gene is TRBJ2-7, the V gene TRBV20-1; D unclear. From germline, CDR1 is DFQATT and CDR2 SNEGSKA (reference sequence). Between the trimmed V and J ends, which lost 2 bases and 3 bases, there was a span of 2 bases. The CDR3 is 10 amino acids. Written as DNA, the CDR3 is TGCAGTGCTAGATACTACGAGCAGTACTTC. Amino acid sequence: CSARYYEQYF.

This clonotype has more than one count but fewer than ten. This rearrangement joins TRBV29-1 to TRBJ1-2; tentative D call: TRBD1 (5 bases). This CDR3 comprises 12 residues. V was pared by 2 bases and J by 8 bases, with 12 bases between. Germline V gives CDR1 SQVTM, CDR2 ANQGSEA. Here the CDR3 DNA reads TGCAGCGTTGAACTGACAGAGAGCGGCTACACCTTC. Encoded protein: CSVELTESGYTF.

In this sample, this clonotype turned up once. In DNA form, the CDR3 reads TGTGCCATCAGTGAGCAGAGCTCCTACGAGCAGTACTTC. Its protein product is CAISEQSSYEQYF. This rearrangement joins TRBV10-3 to TRBJ2-4; D is undetermined. The DNA end is a closer match to TRBJ2-7, so the J assignment may be wrong. The CDR3 consists of 13 residues. Germline V gene data show CDR1 as ENHRY and CDR2 as SYGVKD.

The sample holds a few counts of this clonotype. The chain is built from TRBV25-1 and TRBJ1-2; D may be TRBD1 (5 bases). CDR1 and CDR2 (germline): MGHDK, SYGVNS. CDR3 length: 15 amino acids. Between the trimmed V and J ends, which lost 1 base and 4 bases, there was a span of 13 bases. The CDR3 sequence is CASSESGHQIYGYTF. The CDR3 DNA reads TGTGCCAGCAGTGAATCGGGGCATCAGATCTATGGCTACACCTTC.

The chain joins TRBV7-2 to TRBJ1-1, with 7 bases matching TRBD1. The CDR3 loop spans 16 amino acids. V dropped 3 bases and J dropped 1; count of bases not matched to a gene: 8. Germline V CDR1 and CDR2: SGHTA, FQGNSA. The CDR3 bases are TGTGCCAGCAGCTTTCAGCCGGGACAGTCGAACACTGAAGCTTTCTTT. As protein: CASSFQPGQSNTEAFF.

V and J are TRBV9 and TRBJ2-2; 7 bases line up with TRBD2. The V gene's germline CDR1 is SGDLS and CDR2 YYNGEE. CDR3 length: 15 residues. With 0 bases clipped from V and 7 bases from J, the junction kept 6 bases outside the gene matches. The CDR3 protein is CASSVDGRFVGELFF. DNA of the CDR3: TGTGCCAGCAGCGTAGACGGGAGGTTCGTCGGGGAGCTGTTTTTT.

This chain connects TRBV20-1 to TRBJ1-4; no clear D. The ends were cut back, 4 bases at V and 6 bases at J, with 6 bases in the middle. CDR1 is DFQATT, CDR2 SNEGSKA, per germline (reference sequence). CDR3 size: 11 residues. CDR3 amino acids: CSANLDEKLFF. The DNA of the CDR3 is TGCAGTGCTAACCTTGATGAAAAACTGTTTTTT.

This rearrangement joins TRBV7-8 to TRBJ2-1; 7 bases line up with TRBD1. The junction had 8 bases not matched to a gene; V was cut back by 3 bases and J by 6 bases. Germline V gene data show CDR1 as SGHVS and CDR2 as FQNEAQ. There are 15 residues in the CDR3. This CDR3 reads CASSFEGALVNEQFF. CDR3 in DNA: TGTGCCAGCAGCTTCGAGGGGGCTCTCGTCAATGAGCAGTTCTTC.